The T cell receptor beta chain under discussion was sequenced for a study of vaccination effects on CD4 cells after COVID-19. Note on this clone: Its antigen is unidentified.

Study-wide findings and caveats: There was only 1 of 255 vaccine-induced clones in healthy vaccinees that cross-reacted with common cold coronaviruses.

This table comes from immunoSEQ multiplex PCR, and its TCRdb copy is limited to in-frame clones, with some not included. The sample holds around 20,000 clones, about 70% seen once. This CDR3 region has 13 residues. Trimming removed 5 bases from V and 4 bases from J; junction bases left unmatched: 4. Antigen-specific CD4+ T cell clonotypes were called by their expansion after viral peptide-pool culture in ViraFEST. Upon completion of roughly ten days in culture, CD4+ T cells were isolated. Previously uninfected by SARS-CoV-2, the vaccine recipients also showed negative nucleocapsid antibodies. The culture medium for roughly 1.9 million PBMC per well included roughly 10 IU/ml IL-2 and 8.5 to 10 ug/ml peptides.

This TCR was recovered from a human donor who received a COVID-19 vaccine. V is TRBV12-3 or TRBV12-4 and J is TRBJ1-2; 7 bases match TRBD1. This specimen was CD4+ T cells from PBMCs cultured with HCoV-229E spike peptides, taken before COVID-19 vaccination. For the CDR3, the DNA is TGTGCCAGCAGTCCGGGACAGAGCTATGGCTACACCTTC. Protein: CASSPGQSYGYTF.